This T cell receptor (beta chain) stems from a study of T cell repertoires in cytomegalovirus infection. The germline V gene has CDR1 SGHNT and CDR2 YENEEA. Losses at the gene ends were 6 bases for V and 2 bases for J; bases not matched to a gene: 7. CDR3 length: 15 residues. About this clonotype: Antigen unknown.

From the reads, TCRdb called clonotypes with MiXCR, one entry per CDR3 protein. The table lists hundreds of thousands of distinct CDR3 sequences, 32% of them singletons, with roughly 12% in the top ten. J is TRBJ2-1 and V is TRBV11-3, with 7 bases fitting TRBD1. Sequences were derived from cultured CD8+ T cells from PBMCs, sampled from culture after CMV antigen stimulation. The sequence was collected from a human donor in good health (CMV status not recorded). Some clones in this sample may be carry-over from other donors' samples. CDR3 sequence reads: CASSSGQPTYNEQFF. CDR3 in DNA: TGTGCCAGCAGTTCGGGACAGCCAACCTACAATGAGCAGTTCTTC.